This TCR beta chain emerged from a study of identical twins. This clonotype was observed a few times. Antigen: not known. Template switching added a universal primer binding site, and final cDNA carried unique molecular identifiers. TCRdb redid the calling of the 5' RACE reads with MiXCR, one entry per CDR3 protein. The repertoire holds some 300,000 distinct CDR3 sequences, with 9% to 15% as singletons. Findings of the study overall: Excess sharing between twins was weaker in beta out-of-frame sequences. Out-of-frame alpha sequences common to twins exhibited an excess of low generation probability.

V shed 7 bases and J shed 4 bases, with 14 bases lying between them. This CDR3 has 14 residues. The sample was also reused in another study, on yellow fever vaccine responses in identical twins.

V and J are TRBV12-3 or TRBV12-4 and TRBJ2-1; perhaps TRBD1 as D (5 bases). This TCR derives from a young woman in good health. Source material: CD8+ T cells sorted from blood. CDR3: CASNPDSLYNEQFF. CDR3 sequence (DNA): TGTGCCAGCAACCCAGACAGCTTGTACAATGAGCAGTTCTTC.